This T cell receptor beta chain was captured by sequencing in a study of blood T cell repertoires in COVID-19. Turning to the study itself: The United States, Italy and Spain provided the acute and convalescent COVID-19 samples.

V was pared by 3 bases and J by 0 bases, with 12 bases of the junction left unmatched. Germline CDR1 reads DFQATT; CDR2 reads SNEGSKA (reference sequence). The length of the CDR3 is 17 residues. Everyone who took part was about 18 to 90 years old, and they came from 24 US areas. Each participant's cohort was designated according to participant-reported clinical history. In the source study's methods: Amplifying reference gene primers gave estimates of nucleated cell counts. TCRdb's table, derived via immunoSEQ multiplex PCR, lists solely in-frame clones and lacks some. V, J and clone size were drawn from that table, and D and trimming were deduced from the DNA. The table records about 300,000 clones, 70% to 90% of them present only once.

The clonotype comes from a man younger than 45 who had recovered from COVID-19. The chain uses TRBV20-1 and TRBJ1-1; TRBD1 aligns across 8 bases. The material sequenced was PBMCs or T cells enriched from blood (not recorded which). Here the CDR3 DNA reads TGCAGTGCTAGTTATCCGGGACAGGTTGGGGTGAACACTGAAGCTTTCTTT. Translation: CSASYPGQVGVNTEAFF.